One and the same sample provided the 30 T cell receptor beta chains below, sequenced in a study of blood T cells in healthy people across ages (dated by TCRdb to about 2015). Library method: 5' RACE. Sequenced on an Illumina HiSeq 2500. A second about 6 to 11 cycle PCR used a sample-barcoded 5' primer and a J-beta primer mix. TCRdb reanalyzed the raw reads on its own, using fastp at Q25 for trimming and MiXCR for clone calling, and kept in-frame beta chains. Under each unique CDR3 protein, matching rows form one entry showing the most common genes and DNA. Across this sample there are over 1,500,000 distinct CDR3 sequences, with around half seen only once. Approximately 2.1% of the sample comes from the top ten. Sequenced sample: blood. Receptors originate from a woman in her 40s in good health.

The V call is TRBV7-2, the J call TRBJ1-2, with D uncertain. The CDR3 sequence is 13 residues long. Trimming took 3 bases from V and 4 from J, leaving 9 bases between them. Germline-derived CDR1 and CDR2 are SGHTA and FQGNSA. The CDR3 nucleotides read TGTGCCAGCAGCTTTACCGTCCTCTATGGCTACACCTTC. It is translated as CASSFTVLYGYTF. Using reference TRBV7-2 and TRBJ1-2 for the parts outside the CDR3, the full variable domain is GAGVSQSPSNKVTEKGKDVELRCDPISGHTALYWYRQSLGQGLEFLIYFQGNSAPDKSGLPSDRFSAERTGGSVSTLTIQRTQQEDSAVYLCASSFTVLYGYTFGSGTRLTVV.

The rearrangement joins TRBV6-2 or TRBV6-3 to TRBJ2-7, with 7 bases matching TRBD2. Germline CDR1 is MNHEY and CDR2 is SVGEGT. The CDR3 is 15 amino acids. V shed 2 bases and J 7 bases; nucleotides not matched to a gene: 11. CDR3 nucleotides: TGTGCCAGCAGTTACATCAGCGGGGCCGGGGGAGAGCAGTACTTC. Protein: CASSYISGAGGEQYF.

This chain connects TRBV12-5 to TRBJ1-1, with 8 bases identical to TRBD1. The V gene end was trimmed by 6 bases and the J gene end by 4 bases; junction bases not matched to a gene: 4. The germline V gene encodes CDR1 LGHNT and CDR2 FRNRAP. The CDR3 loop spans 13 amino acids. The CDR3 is CASGSDRGTEAFF. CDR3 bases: TGTGCTAGTGGGTCCGACAGGGGCACTGAAGCTTTCTTT. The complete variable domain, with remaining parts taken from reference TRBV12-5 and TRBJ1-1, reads DARVTQTPRHKVTEMGQEVTMRCQPILGHNTVFWYRQTMMQGLELLAYFRNRAPLDDSGMPKDRFSAEMPDATLATLKIQPSEPRDSAVYFCASGSDRGTEAFFGQGTRLTVV.

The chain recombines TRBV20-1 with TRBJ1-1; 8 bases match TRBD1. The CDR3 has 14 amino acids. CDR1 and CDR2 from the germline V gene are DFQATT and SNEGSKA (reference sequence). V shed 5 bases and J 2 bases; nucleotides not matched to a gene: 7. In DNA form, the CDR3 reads TGCAGTGCTCAGGACAGGGCGAAAAACACTGAAGCTTTCTTT. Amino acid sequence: CSAQDRAKNTEAFF.

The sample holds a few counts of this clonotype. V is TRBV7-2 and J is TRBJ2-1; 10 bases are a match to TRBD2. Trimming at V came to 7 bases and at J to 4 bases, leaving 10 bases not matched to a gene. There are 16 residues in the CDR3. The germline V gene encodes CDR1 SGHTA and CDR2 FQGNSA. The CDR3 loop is CASTSWASGGYNEQFF. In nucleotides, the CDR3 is TGTGCCAGCACCTCGTGGGCTAGCGGGGGTTACAATGAGCAGTTCTTC.

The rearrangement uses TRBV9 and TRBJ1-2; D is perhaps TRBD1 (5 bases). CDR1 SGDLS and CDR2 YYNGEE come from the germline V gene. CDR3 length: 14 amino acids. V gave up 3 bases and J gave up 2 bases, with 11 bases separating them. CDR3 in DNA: TGTGCCAGCAGCGCGGGACGGACCAACTATGGCTACACCTTC. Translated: CASSAGRTNYGYTF.

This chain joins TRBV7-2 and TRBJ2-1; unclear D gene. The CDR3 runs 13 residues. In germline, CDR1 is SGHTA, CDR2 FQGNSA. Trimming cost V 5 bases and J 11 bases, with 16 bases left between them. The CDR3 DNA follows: TGTGCCAGCAGCCCAGCAGCCGGCCCCAAGCAGTTCTTC. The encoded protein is CASSPAAGPKQFF.

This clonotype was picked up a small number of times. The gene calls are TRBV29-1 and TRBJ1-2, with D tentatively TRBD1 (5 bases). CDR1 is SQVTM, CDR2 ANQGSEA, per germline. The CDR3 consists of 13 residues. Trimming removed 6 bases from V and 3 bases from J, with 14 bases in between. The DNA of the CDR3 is TGCAGCGTGCCGCCCACAGGTGACTATGGCTACACCTTC. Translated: CSVPPTGDYGYTF.

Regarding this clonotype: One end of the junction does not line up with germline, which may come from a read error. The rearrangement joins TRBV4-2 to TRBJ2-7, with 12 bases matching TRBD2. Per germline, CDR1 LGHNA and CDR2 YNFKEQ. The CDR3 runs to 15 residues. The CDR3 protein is CAGSQTSGGPYEQYF. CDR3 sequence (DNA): TGTGCCGGCAGCCAGACTAGCGGGGGACCCTACGAGCAGTACTTC.

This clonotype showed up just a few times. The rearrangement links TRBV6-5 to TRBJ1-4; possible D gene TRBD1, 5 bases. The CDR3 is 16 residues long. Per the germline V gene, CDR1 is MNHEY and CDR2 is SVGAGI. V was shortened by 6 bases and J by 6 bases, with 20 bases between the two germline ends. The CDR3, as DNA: TGTGCCAGCAGGTCCGCAGGGTTTTCTTTGGATGAAAAACTGTTTTTT. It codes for CASRSAGFSLDEKLFF.

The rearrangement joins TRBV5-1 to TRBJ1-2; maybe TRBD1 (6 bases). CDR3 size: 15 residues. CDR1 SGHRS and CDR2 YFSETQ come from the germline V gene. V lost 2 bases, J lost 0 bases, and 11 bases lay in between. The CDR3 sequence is CASSFDRPSNYGYTF. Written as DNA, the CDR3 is TGCGCCAGCAGCTTCGACAGGCCCTCTAACTATGGCTACACCTTC.

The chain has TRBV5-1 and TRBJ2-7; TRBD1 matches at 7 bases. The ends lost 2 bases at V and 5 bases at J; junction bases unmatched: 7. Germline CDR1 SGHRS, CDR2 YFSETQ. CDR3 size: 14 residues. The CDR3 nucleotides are TGCGCCAGCAGCTTAGGGGACAGAGGGGACGAGCAGTACTTC. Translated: CASSLGDRGDEQYF.

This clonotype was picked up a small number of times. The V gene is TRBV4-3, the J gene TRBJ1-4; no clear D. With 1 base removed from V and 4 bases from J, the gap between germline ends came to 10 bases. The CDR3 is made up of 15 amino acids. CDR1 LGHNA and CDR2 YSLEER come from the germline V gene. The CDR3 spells CASSQGAANNEKLFF. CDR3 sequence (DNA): TGCGCCAGCAGCCAAGGCGCAGCTAATAATGAAAAACTGTTTTTT.

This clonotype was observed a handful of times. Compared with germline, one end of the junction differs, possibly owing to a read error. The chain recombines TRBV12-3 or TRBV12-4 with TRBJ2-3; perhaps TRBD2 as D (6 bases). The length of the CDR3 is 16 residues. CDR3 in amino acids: CASTKSTGLSTDTQYF. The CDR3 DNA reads TGTGCCAGCACCAAGTCTACGGGACTCAGCACGGATACGCAGTATTTT.

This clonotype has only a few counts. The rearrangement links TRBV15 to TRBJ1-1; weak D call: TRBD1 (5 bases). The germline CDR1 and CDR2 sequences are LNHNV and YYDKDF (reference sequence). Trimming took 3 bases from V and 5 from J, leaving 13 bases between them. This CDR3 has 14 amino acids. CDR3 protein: CATSSRVGVTEAFF. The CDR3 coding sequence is TGTGCCACCAGCAGCAGGGTAGGAGTGACTGAAGCTTTCTTT. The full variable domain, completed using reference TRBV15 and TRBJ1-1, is DAMVIQNPRYQVTQFGKPVTLSCSQTLNHNVMYWYQQKSSQAPKLLFHYYDKDFNNEADTPDNFQSRRPNTSFCFLDIRSPGLGDTAMYLCATSSRVGVTEAFFGQGTRLTVV.

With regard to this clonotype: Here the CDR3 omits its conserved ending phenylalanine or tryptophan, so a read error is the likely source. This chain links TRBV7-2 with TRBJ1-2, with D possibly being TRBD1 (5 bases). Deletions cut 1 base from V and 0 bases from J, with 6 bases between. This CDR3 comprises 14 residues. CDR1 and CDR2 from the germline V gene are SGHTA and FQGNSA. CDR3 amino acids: CASSLEGTNYGYTC. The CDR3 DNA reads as TGTGCCAGCAGCTTAGAGGGGACTAACTATGGCTACACCTGC.

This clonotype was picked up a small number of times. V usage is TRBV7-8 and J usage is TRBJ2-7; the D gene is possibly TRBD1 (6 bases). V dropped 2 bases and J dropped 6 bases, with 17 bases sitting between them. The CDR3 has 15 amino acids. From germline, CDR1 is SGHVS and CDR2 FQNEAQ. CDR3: CASSLKAGVSVEQYF. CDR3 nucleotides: TGTGCCAGCAGCTTAAAGGCAGGGGTTTCTGTCGAGCAGTACTTC.

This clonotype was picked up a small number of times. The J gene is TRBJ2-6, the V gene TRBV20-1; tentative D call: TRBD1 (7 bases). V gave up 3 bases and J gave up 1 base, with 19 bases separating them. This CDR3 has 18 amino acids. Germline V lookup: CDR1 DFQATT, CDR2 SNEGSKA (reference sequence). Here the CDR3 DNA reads TGCAGTGCTAGGGTGGGTGGAGGGGGCACTTCTGGGGCCAACGTCCTGACTTTC. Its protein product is CSARVGGGGTSGANVLTF.

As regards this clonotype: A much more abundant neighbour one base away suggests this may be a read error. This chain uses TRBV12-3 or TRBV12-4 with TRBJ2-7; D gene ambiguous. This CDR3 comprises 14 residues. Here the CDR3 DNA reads TGTGCCAGCACCCATAGCCAGACCCTCTACAAGCAGTACTTC. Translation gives CASTHSQTLYKQYF.

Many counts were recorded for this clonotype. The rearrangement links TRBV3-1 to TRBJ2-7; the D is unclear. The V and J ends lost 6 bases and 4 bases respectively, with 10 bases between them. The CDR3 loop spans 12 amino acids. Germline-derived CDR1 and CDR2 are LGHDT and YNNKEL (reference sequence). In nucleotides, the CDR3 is TGTGCCAGCAGTTTATCGTTTTACGAGCAGTACTTC. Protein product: CASSLSFYEQYF.

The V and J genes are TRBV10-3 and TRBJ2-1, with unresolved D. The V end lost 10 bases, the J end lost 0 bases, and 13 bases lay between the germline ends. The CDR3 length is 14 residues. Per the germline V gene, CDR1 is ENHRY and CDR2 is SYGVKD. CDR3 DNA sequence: TGTGCCACCCAGGCCGGAAGCTCCTACAATGAGCAGTTCTTC. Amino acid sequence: CATQAGSSYNEQFF.

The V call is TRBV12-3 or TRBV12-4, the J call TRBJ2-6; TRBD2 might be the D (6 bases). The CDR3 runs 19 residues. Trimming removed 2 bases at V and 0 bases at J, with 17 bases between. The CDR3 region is CASSLRPGGVFSGANVLTF. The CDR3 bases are TGTGCCAGCAGTTTAAGACCCGGGGGTGTTTTCTCTGGGGCCAACGTCCTGACTTTC.

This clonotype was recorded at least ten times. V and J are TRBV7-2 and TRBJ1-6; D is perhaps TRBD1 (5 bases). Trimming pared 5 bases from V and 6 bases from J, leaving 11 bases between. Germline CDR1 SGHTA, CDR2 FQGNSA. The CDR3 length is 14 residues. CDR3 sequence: CASSPGSFNSPLHF. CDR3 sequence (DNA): TGTGCCAGCAGCCCAGGGAGTTTTAATTCACCCCTCCACTTT.

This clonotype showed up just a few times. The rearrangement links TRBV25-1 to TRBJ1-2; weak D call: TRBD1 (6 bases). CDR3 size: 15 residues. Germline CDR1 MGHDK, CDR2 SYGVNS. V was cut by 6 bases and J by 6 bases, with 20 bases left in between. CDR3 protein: CASRRIGQGSNGYTF. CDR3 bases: TGTGCCAGCAGGCGAATCGGGCAGGGGTCGAATGGCTACACCTTC.

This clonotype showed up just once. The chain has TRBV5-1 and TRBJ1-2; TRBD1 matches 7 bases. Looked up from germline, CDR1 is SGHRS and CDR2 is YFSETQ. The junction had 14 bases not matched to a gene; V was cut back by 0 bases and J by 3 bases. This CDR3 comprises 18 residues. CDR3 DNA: TGCGCCAGCAGCTTGGGACAAACCGGGACAGCCAATTACTATGGCTACACCTTC. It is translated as CASSLGQTGTANYYGYTF.

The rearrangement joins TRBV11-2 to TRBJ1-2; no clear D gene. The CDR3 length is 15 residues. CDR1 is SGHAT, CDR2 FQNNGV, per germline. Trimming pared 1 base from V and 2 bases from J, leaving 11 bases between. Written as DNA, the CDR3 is TGTGCCAGCAGCTTAGCCGATGGGGAAAACTATGGCTACACCTTC. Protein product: CASSLADGENYGYTF. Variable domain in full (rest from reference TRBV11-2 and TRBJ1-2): EAGVAQSPRYKIIEKRQSVAFWCNPISGHATLYWYQQILGQGPKLLIQFQNNGVVDDSQLPKDRFSAERLKGVDSTLKIQPAKLEDSAVYLCASSLADGENYGYTFGSGTRLTVV.

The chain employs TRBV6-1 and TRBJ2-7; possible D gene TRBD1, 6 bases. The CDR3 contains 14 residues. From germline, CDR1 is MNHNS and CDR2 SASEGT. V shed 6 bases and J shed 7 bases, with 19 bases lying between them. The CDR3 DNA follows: TGTGCCAGCAGGCTCCGGGACAATCTTAGGGAGCAGTACTTC. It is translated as CASRLRDNLREQYF.

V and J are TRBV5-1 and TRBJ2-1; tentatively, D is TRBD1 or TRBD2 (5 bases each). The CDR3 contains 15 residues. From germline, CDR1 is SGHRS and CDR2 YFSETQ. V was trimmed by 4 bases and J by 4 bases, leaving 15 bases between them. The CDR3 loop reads CASSRRDLSYNEQFF. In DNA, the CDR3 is TGCGCCAGCAGCCGCCGGGACCTATCATACAATGAGCAGTTCTTC.

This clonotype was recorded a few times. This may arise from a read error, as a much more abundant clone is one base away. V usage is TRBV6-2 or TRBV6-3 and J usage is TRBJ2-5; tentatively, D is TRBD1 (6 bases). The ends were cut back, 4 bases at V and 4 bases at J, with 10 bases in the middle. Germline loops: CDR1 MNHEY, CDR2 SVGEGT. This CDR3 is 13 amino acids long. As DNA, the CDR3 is TGTGCCAGCAGTTCCGAGACAGGAGAGACCCAGTACTTC. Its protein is CASSSETGETQYF.

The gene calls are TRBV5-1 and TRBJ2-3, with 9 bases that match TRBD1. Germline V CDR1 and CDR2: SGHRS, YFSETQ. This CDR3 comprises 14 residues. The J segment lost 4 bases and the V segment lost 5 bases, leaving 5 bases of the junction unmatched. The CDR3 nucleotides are TGCGCCAGCAGACCGGGACAGGGTCCAGATACGCAGTATTTT. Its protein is CASRPGQGPDTQYF.